A selection of T cell receptor beta chains follows, all from one sample in a study of blood T cell repertoires in COVID-19. Method: immunoSEQ multiplex PCR; TCRdb's copy keeps in-frame clones and lacks some. The sample contains some 260,000 clones, roughly 88% of which appear only once. Sequencing was carried out using peripheral blood. Receptors were obtained from a woman in her 30s with COVID-19, enrolled during active disease. Each CDR3 is given with its conserved first and last residue. The D gene is left open where the match is weak. A row's size may be missing; if present it is once, few, many or a size class.

D gene	V gene	clone size	J gene	CDR3 protein	CDR3 DNA
TRBD1	TRBV11-2	-	TRBJ2-5	CASSPTGAWGETQYF	TGTGCCAGCAGCCCCACAGGGGCTTGGGGAGAGACCCAGTACTTC
-	TRBV3-1/TRBV3-2	-	TRBJ2-1	CASSQAGVSRDEQFF	TGTGCCAGCAGCCAAGCCGGAGTCAGCCGAGATGAGCAGTTCTTC
-	TRBV19	few	TRBJ2-2	CASSISENTGELFF	TGTGCCAGTAGTATTTCAGAGAACACCGGGGAGCTGTTTTTT
TRBD1	TRBV2	-	TRBJ2-3	CASSEGDRGRIYTQYF	TGTGCCAGCAGTGAGGGGGACAGGGGGCGCATTTATACGCAGTATTTT
TRBD2	TRBV27	-	TRBJ2-1	CASSSRTSGRGHNEQFF	TGTGCCAGCAGTTCCCGGACTAGCGGGCGGGGTCACAATGAGCAGTTCTTC
TRBD1	TRBV28	-	TRBJ1-1	CASSPQQGQGSEAFF	TGTGCCAGCAGTCCACAACAGGGGCAGGGCTCTGAAGCTTTCTTT
-	TRBV9	-	TRBJ2-3	CASSRSGDADTQYF	TGTGCCAGCAGCCGGTCGGGGGATGCAGATACGCAGTATTTT
TRBD2	TRBV4-2	-	TRBJ2-3	CASSQEWASGLITDTQYF	TGTGCCAGCAGCCAAGAATGGGCTAGCGGGCTGATCACAGATACGCAGTATTTT
-	TRBV7-2	-	TRBJ1-2	CASSLGRDHHGYTF	TGTGCCAGCAGCTTAGGGAGGGATCACCATGGCTACACCTTC
TRBD2	TRBV11-3	-	TRBJ2-1	CASQPPGGFYNEQFF	TGTGCCAGCCAACCGCCGGGAGGGTTCTACAATGAGCAGTTCTTC
TRBD1	TRBV19	-	TRBJ1-2	CASSSTGGGIRYGYTF	TGTGCCAGTAGTTCAACAGGGGGAGGAATTCGGTATGGCTACACCTTC
TRBD2	TRBV7-2	-	TRBJ2-3	CASSLVAGGWRTDTQYF	TGTGCCAGCAGCTTAGTAGCGGGAGGCTGGCGGACAGATACGCAGTATTTT
-	TRBV10-2	-	TRBJ1-2	CASSESPFDYGYTF	TGCGCCAGCAGTGAGTCCCCCTTTGACTATGGCTACACCTTC
-	TRBV11-2	-	TRBJ1-2	CASSLSVNYGYTF	TGTGCCAGCAGCTTATCAGTTAACTATGGCTACACCTTC
-	TRBV28	once	TRBJ1-2	CASSGGADNYGYTF	TGTGCCAGCAGCGGGGGGGCAGATAACTATGGCTACACCTTC
-	TRBV30	-	TRBJ1-1	CAWIRDLPTEAFF	TGTGCCTGGATCAGGGACTTACCCACTGAAGCTTTCTTT
TRBD1	TRBV19	-	TRBJ1-2	CASSPSGTGGSYGYTF	TGTGCCAGTAGTCCCTCCGGGACAGGGGGTAGCTATGGCTACACCTTC
-	TRBV2	-	TRBJ2-1	CASSEFRVDEQFF	TGTGCCAGCAGTGAATTCAGGGTAGATGAGCAGTTCTTC
TRBD2	TRBV7-7	-	TRBJ2-1	CASSQDGGTYNEQFF	TGTGCTAGCAGCCAGGACGGGGGGACTTATAATGAGCAGTTCTTC
-	TRBV19	-	TRBJ1-2	CASIKGGGYGYTF	TGTGCCAGTATTAAGGGGGGAGGGTATGGCTACACCTTC
-	TRBV6-5	-	TRBJ2-5	CASRASGLGGETQYF	TGTGCCAGCAGGGCTTCGGGCCTGGGGGGAGAGACCCAGTACTTC
-	TRBV6-5	-	TRBJ2-1	CASSSLGGSYEQFF	TGTGCCAGCAGTAGTCTCGGGGGTAGTTATGAGCAGTTCTTC
TRBD2	TRBV5-1	-	TRBJ2-1	CASSFSGTNNEQFF	TGCGCCAGCAGCTTCTCCGGGACTAACAATGAGCAGTTCTTC
-	TRBV5-1	once	TRBJ1-1	CASSPAPDSNTEAFF	TGCGCCAGCAGCCCCGCCCCGGACTCGAACACTGAAGCTTTCTTT
-	TRBV19	-	TRBJ2-1	CASSIPPLGSGEQFF	TGTGCCAGTAGTATACCTCCACTAGGTTCGGGGGAGCAGTTCTTC
TRBD2	TRBV7-8	-	TRBJ2-1	CASSLAGLAGYEQFF	TGTGCCAGCAGCTTAGCAGGACTAGCGGGATATGAGCAGTTCTTC
-	TRBV2	-	TRBJ2-5	CASKGPDYSGTQYF	TGTGCCAGCAAGGGCCCAGACTATTCAGGGACCCAGTACTTC
-	TRBV2	-	TRBJ1-2	CANNLRGNYGYTF	TGTGCCAACAACCTCAGGGGTAACTATGGCTACACCTTC
TRBD1	TRBV20-1	-	TRBJ2-1	CSASEGQGYETSVIGEQFF	TGCAGTGCTAGTGAGGGACAGGGTTATGAGACAAGCGTCATCGGTGAGCAGTTCTTC
-	TRBV7-9	-	TRBJ2-1	CASRGDEQFF	TGTGCCAGCAGGGGAGATGAGCAGTTCTTC
-	TRBV5-6	-	TRBJ2-3	CASSLPSTDTQYF	TGTGCCAGCAGCTTGCCTAGCACAGATACGCAGTATTTT
-	TRBV5-1	-	TRBJ2-2	CASSFEGTGELFF	TGCGCCAGCAGCTTTGAGGGAACCGGGGAGCTGTTTTTT
-	TRBV21-1	-	TRBJ1-1	CASSARRGNTEAFF	TGTGCCAGCAGCGCCCGAAGGGGGAACACTGAAGCTTTCTTT
TRBD1	TRBV12-3/TRBV12-4	once	TRBJ2-3	CASSLGGRGKYF	TGTGCCAGCAGTTTGGGCGGCAGGGGGAAGTATTTT